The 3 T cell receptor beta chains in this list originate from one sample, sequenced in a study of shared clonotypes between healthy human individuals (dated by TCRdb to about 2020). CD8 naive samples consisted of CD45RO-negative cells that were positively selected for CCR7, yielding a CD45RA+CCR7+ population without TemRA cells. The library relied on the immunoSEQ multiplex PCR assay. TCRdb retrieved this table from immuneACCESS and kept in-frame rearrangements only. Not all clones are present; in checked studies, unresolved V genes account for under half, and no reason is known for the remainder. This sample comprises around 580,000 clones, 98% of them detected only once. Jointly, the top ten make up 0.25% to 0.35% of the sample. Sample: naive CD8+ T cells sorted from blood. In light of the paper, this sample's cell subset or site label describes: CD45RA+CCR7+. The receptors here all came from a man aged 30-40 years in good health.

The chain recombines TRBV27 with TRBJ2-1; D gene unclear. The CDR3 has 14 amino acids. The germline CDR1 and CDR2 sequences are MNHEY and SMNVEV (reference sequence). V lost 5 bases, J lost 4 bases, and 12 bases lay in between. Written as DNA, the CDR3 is TGTGCCAGCAGTCCCCACGACCAATACAATGAGCAGTTCTTC. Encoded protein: CASSPHDQYNEQFF.

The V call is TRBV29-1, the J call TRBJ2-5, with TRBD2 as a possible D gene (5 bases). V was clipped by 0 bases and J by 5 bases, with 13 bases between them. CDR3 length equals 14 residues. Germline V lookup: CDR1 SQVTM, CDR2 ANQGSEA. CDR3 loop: CSVEDHGNEETQYF. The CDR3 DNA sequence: TGCAGCGTTGAAGATCACGGGAACGAGGAGACCCAGTACTTC.

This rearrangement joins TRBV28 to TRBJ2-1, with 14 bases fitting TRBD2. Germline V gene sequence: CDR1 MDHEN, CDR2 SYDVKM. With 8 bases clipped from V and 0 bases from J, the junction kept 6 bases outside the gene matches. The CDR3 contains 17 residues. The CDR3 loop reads CASRTSGRWGSYNEQFF. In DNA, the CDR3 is TGTGCCAGCCGGACTAGCGGGAGGTGGGGCTCCTACAATGAGCAGTTCTTC.